This TCR beta chain came from a study of monozygotic twins with inflammatory bowel disease. Findings of the study overall: Support was lacking for any single strong IBD-associated signal or clonotype. Twins classed as concordant or discordant showed no difference in repertoire similarity, possibly from limited power.

The CDR3 loop spans 15 amino acids. Germline CDR1 and CDR2: GTSNPN and SVGIG (reference sequence). The template switching step added UMIs that contained a 6-nucleotide sample barcode. Nested PCRs (around 16 and 10 cycles, two total) were applied to TCRalpha and TCRbeta cDNA. TCRdb reworked the 5' RACE reads into one entry per CDR3 protein, no DNA. The sample has approximately 400,000 distinct CDR3 sequences; the top ten hold more than 2%. In regard to this clonotype: The antigen is undetermined.

Sequencing was carried out using blood. This TCR was sampled from a human donor with ulcerative colitis or Crohn's disease, or a healthy co-twin of an affected twin (not recorded which). The chain combines TRBV30 with TRBJ1-6; the TCRdb D gene call, TRBD1, has no DNA to confirm it. The CDR3: CAWKSPGSYNSPLHF.